Included here is one T cell receptor (beta chain) sequence, with context. The antigen is not known. The data were taken from a study of T cell responses to AZD1222 COVID-19 vaccine. Study results and caveats: Reportedly, close to half of spike-specific TCRs are directed against unmutated variant regions. Increased Spike-specific TCR breadth and depth were observed after two AZD1222 doses. Baseline testing showed seropositivity in only a handful of AZD1222 recipients. The donor group comprised mostly white British people and more females; the analysis possibly underestimated clonal diversity.

This CDR3 has 14 residues. V was pared by 0 bases and J by 1 base, with 6 bases between. Germline assignment: CDR1 LNHNV and CDR2 YYDKDF (reference sequence). Repertoires were generated with immunoSEQ multiplex PCR, while TCRdb's copy carries only in-frame clones and drops some. The table lists about 94,000 clones, about 88% of them singletons. This receptor was taken from an adult in good health. The sequencing used peripheral blood, collected on day 0 of AZD1222 vaccination. V usage is TRBV15 and J usage is TRBJ1-2, with a tentative D call TRBD1 (5 bases). The CDR3 coding sequence is TGTGCCACCAGCAGAGAGACAGTTAACTATGGCTACACCTTC. Protein: CATSRETVNYGYTF.